This passage covers 12 T cell receptor beta chains from one sample sequenced in a study of blood T cell repertoires in COVID-19. TCRdb's table, derived via immunoSEQ multiplex PCR, lists solely in-frame clones and lacks some. The sample lists about 150,000 clones, approximately 90% occurring once. The source material was peripheral blood. Receptors were obtained from a man in his forties or fifties who had recovered from COVID-19.

This chain connects TRBV5-6 to TRBJ1-2; D is perhaps TRBD1 (5 bases). CDR1 SGHDT and CDR2 YYEEEE come from the germline V gene. The V and J ends lost 4 bases and 2 bases respectively, with 6 bases between them. The CDR3 is 12 residues long. This CDR3 is CASSNRNYGYTF. Here the CDR3 DNA reads TGTGCCAGCAGCAACAGGAACTATGGCTACACCTTC.

The chain employs TRBV27 and TRBJ2-1; 9 bases map to TRBD1. V shed 6 bases and J 3 bases; nucleotides not matched to a gene: 9. Germline CDR1 reads MNHEY; CDR2 reads SMNVEV (reference sequence). This CDR3 has 16 residues. CDR3 bases: TGTGCCAGCAGCTCTGGGACAGGGATGAACTACAATGAGCAGTTCTTC. Protein product: CASSSGTGMNYNEQFF.

The V and J genes are TRBV5-1 and TRBJ2-2; D not resolved. Trimming pared 4 bases from V and 1 base from J, leaving 8 bases between. CDR1 is SGHRS and CDR2 is YFSETQ in the germline V gene. The CDR3 runs to 14 residues. The chain's CDR3 is CASSARLNTGELFF. The CDR3 DNA sequence: TGCGCCAGCAGCGCCCGACTGAACACCGGGGAGCTGTTTTTT.

This chain joins TRBV28 and TRBJ1-1, with D tentatively TRBD1 (5 bases). V was clipped by 4 bases and J by 3 bases, with 18 bases between them. Germline loops: CDR1 MDHEN, CDR2 SYDVKM. The CDR3 totals 16 residues. The CDR3 DNA sequence: TGTGCCAGCAGTTCGCTGCAGGGTGTCCGGGACACTGAAGCTTTCTTT. This translates into CASSSLQGVRDTEAFF.

V usage is TRBV7-8 and J usage is TRBJ2-7; possible D gene TRBD1, 5 bases. CDR3 size: 12 residues. V shed 5 bases and J shed 4 bases, with 9 bases lying between them. Germline V gene lookup returns CDR1 SGHVS and CDR2 FQNEAQ. CDR3 region: CASSLKGYEQYF. The CDR3 region has the DNA TGTGCCAGCAGCCTCAAGGGGTACGAGCAGTACTTC.

The chain employs TRBV3-1 (or the pseudogene TRBV3-2) and TRBJ1-2; no reliable D call. Germline V lookup: CDR1 LGHDT, CDR2 YNNKEL (reference sequence). V was cut by 4 bases and J by 6 bases, with 12 bases left in between. This CDR3 spans 13 amino acids. CDR3 nucleotide sequence: TGTGCCAGCAGCCGAGGCAGTGTCAATGGCTACACCTTC. It is translated as CASSRGSVNGYTF.

This clone has only one observation. The chain has TRBV24-1 and TRBJ1-5; weak D call: TRBD1 (5 bases). Germline CDR1 and CDR2: KGHDR and SFDVKD. V lost 3 bases to trimming and J lost 7 bases, with 15 bases between them. This CDR3 has 15 residues. CDR3 sequence (DNA): TGTGCCACCAGTGATGGTGGCAGGGCCCTACAGCCCCAGCATTTT. It encodes CATSDGGRALQPQHF.

The V gene is TRBV28, the J gene TRBJ1-1, with D tentatively TRBD1 (5 bases). Between the trimmed V and J ends, which lost 6 bases and 3 bases, there was a span of 11 bases. CDR1 is MDHEN, CDR2 SYDVKM, per germline. The CDR3 length is 13 residues. CDR3 nucleotides: TGTGCCAGCAGGACCAGGGAATACACTGAAGCTTTCTTT. Protein sequence: CASRTREYTEAFF.

There are a few counts of this clone. The junction departs from germline at one end; a sequencing error may be responsible. The rearrangement uses TRBV10-1 and TRBJ2-2, with TRBD1 matching over 8 bases. Germline V gene data show CDR1 as WNHNN and CDR2 as SYGVQD (reference sequence). The CDR3 spans 12 residues. The CDR3 nucleotides are TGCGCCAGCGGTGACAGGGGCGGGGAGCTGTTTTTT. Residues: CASGDRGGELFF.

The J gene is TRBJ1-1, the V gene TRBV5-4; no firm D call. V dropped 0 bases and J dropped 4 bases, with 7 bases sitting between them. Germline assignment: CDR1 SGHNT and CDR2 YYREEE (reference sequence). The CDR3 extends over 13 amino acids. The CDR3 is CASSLAGSTEAFF. The DNA for the CDR3 is TGTGCCAGCAGCTTGGCGGGAAGCACTGAAGCTTTCTTT. The entire variable domain, with the rest obtained from reference TRBV5-4 and TRBJ1-1, is as follows: ETGVTQSPTHLIKTRGQQVTLRCSSQSGHNTVSWYQQALGQGPQFIFQYYREEENGRGNFPPRFSGLQFPNYSSELNVNALELDDSALYLCASSLAGSTEAFFGQGTRLTVV.

The chain carries TRBV7-2 and TRBJ2-5, with 7 bases that match TRBD2. CDR3 length: 14 amino acids. After removal of 9 bases from V and 2 bases from J, the junction contained 9 bases not matched to a gene. Germline values: CDR1 SGHTA, CDR2 FQGNSA. The DNA of the CDR3 is TGTGCCAGTTTAAAGCGGGATGGACAAGAGACCCAGTACTTC. Protein: CASLKRDGQETQYF.

The chain uses TRBV6-5 and TRBJ1-5; D may be TRBD1 (5 bases). The CDR3 extends over 12 amino acids. The germline V and J ends were trimmed by 8 bases and 4 bases, with 9 bases remaining between them. Germline V gene sequence: CDR1 MNHEY, CDR2 SVGAGI. The CDR3 nucleotides are TGTGCCAGCGAGGCAGGGAATCAGCCCCAGCATTTT. Translation: CASEAGNQPQHF.